This TCR beta chain was sequenced for a study of cytomegalovirus exposure and HLA in healthy donors. Findings and limits, study-wide: With DRB1 most and HLA-C fewest, TCR association rates differed between HLA loci in a later analysis.

To note about this clone: Its matching antigen is unknown.

Trimming shortened V by 1 base and J by 0 bases, and 3 bases separated the two germline ends. The CDR3 loop spans 13 amino acids. Germline CDR1 and CDR2: SEHNR and FQNEAQ (reference sequence). PCR used 60 Vbeta primers and 13 Jbeta primers. Assay used: immunoSEQ multiplex PCR; TCRdb lists only in-frame clones, some missing. In the table there are around 160,000 clones, less than 90% of which are singletons. The receptor's source is a man between 45 and 60 years old in good health and CMV-seropositive. Input material: PBMCs. V gene TRBV7-9 combines with J gene TRBJ1-1; no clear D gene. The CDR3 is CASSLVMNTEAFF. The CDR3 DNA reads TGTGCCAGCAGCTTAGTTATGAACACTGAAGCTTTCTTT.